These 25 T cell receptor beta chains were all obtained from the same sample, sequenced in a study of control samples from healthy donors and cancer patients. This table comes from immunoSEQ multiplex PCR, and its TCRdb copy is limited to in-frame clones, with some not included. The sample lists about 59,000 clones, 70% to 90% seen once, with about 13% in the top ten. The sample consisted of PBMCs. The receptors originated from a woman in her sixties with lung cancer.

This clone has only one observation. This chain connects TRBV11-2 to TRBJ1-2; D is undetermined. This CDR3 has 12 residues. Trimming shortened V by 5 bases and J by 2 bases, and 6 bases separated the two germline ends. Germline values: CDR1 SGHAT, CDR2 FQNNGV. The CDR3 DNA is TGTGCCAGCAGCCAGGAGAACTATGGCTACACCTTC. This gives the protein CASSQENYGYTF.

The chain employs TRBV10-2 and TRBJ2-7; the D is unclear. CDR3 size: 12 residues. Trimming shortened V by 2 bases and J by 2 bases, and 4 bases separated the two germline ends. CDR1 is WSHSY and CDR2 is SAAADI in the germline V gene. The CDR3 region is CASSEPPYEQYF. As DNA, the CDR3 is TGCGCCAGCAGTGAGCCCCCCTACGAGCAGTACTTC.

The chain has TRBV2 and TRBJ2-1; 10 nucleotides align to TRBD1. V dropped 2 bases and J dropped 2; count of bases not matched to a gene: 3. The germline CDR1 and CDR2 sequences are SNHLY and FYNNEI. This CDR3 contains 16 residues. The CDR3 sequence: CASSEWGQGTYNEQFF. In DNA form, the CDR3 reads TGTGCCAGCAGTGAATGGGGACAGGGGACCTACAATGAGCAGTTCTTC. Full variable domain (remainder filled in from reference TRBV2 and TRBJ2-1): EPEVTQTPSHQVTQMGQEVILRCVPISNHLYFYWYRQILGQKVEFLVSFYNNEISEKSEIFDDQFSVERPDGSNFTLKIRSTKLEDSAMYFCASSEWGQGTYNEQFFGPGTRLTVL.

V is TRBV2 and J is TRBJ1-5, with D maybe TRBD1 (5 bases). V lost 0 bases and J lost 6, with 15 bases in between. This CDR3 has 16 amino acids. CDR1 is SNHLY and CDR2 is FYNNEI in the germline V gene. The CDR3 DNA sequence: TGTGCCAGCAGTGAAGCGGCAAGGGGAAGAAGTCAGCCCCAGCATTTT. This gives the protein CASSEAARGRSQPQHF.

The chain is built from TRBV5-6 and TRBJ1-5, with 9 bases lining up with TRBD1. CDR1 and CDR2 from the germline V gene are SGHDT and YYEEEE. CDR3 size: 17 residues. V lost 4 bases and J lost 1; bases outside the gene matches: 9. The CDR3 sequence is CASSRATGGLSNQPQHF. The CDR3 DNA is TGTGCCAGCAGCCGAGCGACAGGGGGTTTGAGCAATCAGCCCCAGCATTTT.

The count of this clone is one. The chain employs TRBV3-1 (or the pseudogene TRBV3-2) and TRBJ1-1, with 7 bases lining up with TRBD1. V was pared by 4 bases and J by 3 bases, with 5 bases of the junction left unmatched. The CDR3 covers 14 residues. From germline, CDR1 is LGHDT and CDR2 YNNKEL (reference sequence). The CDR3 nucleotides are TGTGCCAGCAGCCCCGGCAGGGGGTACACTGAAGCTTTCTTT. This codes for CASSPGRGYTEAFF.

The chain uses TRBV6-1 and TRBJ1-2; D is ambiguous. CDR3 length: 16 residues. Germline V CDR1 and CDR2: MNHNS, SASEGT. V gave up 3 bases and J gave up 2 bases, with 16 bases separating them. CDR3 sequence: CASSDVGLSSNYGYTF. The CDR3 DNA reads TGTGCCAGCAGTGACGTAGGGTTATCCTCCAACTATGGCTACACCTTC.

The chain carries TRBV7-3 and TRBJ2-5; the D gene is possibly TRBD1 (6 bases). Germline CDR1 is SGHTA and CDR2 is FQGTGA. V was clipped by 4 bases and J by 5 bases, with 11 bases between them. The CDR3 totals 13 residues. The CDR3 sequence is CASSSRGFETQYF. CDR3 in DNA: TGTGCCAGCAGCTCCAGGGGCTTCGAGACCCAGTACTTC.

The sample holds one count of this clone. The chain has TRBV5-1 and TRBJ2-3; TRBD1 matches 9 bases. CDR1 and CDR2 (germline): SGHRS, YFSETQ. This CDR3 is built from 15 residues. Germline trimming cut 4 bases from V and 2 bases from J; bases unmatched to any gene: 5. The CDR3 region is CASSLRDRVTDTQYF. As DNA, the CDR3 is TGCGCCAGCAGCCTCCGGGACAGGGTCACAGATACGCAGTATTTT. Combining the CDR3 with reference TRBV5-1 and TRBJ2-3 gives the whole variable domain KAGVTQTPRYLIKTRGQQVTLSCSPISGHRSVSWYQQTPGQGLQFLFEYFSETQRNKGNFPGRFSGRQFSNSRSEMNVSTLELGDSALYLCASSLRDRVTDTQYFGPGTRLTVL.

This clone has just one count. CDR3 coding DNA: TGTGCCAGCAGCCAGGGACGGACCTATGGCTACACCTTC. Protein sequence: CASSQGRTYGYTF. The chain recombines TRBV7-2 with TRBJ1-2, with D possibly TRBD1 on 5 matching bases. The CDR3 has 13 amino acids. Germline CDR1 is SGHTA and CDR2 is FQGNSA. Trimming took off 5 bases at V and 4 bases at J, with 11 bases between the two ends.

The CDR3 region is CASSYSRQGLNTEAFF. Written as DNA, the CDR3 is TGTGCCAGCAGTTACTCGAGGCAGGGACTGAACACTGAAGCTTTCTTT. The rearrangement joins TRBV6-2 or TRBV6-3 to TRBJ1-1; a weak D match, TRBD1 (5 bases). There are 16 residues in the CDR3. V was shortened by 0 bases and J by 0 bases, with 11 bases between the two germline ends. Germline lookup yields CDR1 MNHEY and CDR2 SVGEGT.

The gene calls are TRBV2 and TRBJ2-3; 8 nucleotides line up with TRBD2. CDR1 is SNHLY and CDR2 is FYNNEI in the germline V gene. The CDR3 covers 14 residues. V lost 3 bases to trimming and J lost 6 bases; unmatched junction nucleotides: 5. The CDR3 sequence is CASSEGLGGDTQYF. The CDR3 DNA sequence: TGTGCCAGCAGTGAGGGACTAGGCGGGGATACGCAGTATTTT.

The CDR3 spells CSASAGGPAEQYF. The CDR3 nucleotides read TGCAGTGCTAGTGCGGGAGGGCCGGCCGAGCAGTACTTC. This chain connects TRBV20-1 to TRBJ2-7; the match to TRBD2 covers 9 bases. V lost 3 bases to trimming and J lost 6 bases; unmatched junction nucleotides: 6. The germline gives CDR1 DFQATT, CDR2 SNEGSKA (reference sequence). The CDR3 contains 13 residues.

The chain carries TRBV5-4 and TRBJ1-3, with TRBD1 as a possible D gene (6 bases). Germline lookup yields CDR1 SGHNT and CDR2 YYREEE (reference sequence). With 4 bases removed from V and 3 bases from J, the gap between germline ends came to 8 bases. The CDR3 extends over 13 amino acids. CDR3 nucleotide sequence: TGTGCCAGCAGCCAACAGGGTGGAAACACCATATATTTT. It yields the protein CASSQQGGNTIYF.

The CDR3 sequence: CASSQTGGVGYTF. The CDR3 region has the DNA TGTGCCAGCAGCCAGACAGGGGGAGTTGGCTACACCTTC. This rearrangement joins TRBV3-1 (or the pseudogene TRBV3-2) to TRBJ1-2; TRBD1 matches at 9 bases. Germline CDR1 and CDR2: LGHDT and YNNKEL (reference sequence). The junction had 3 bases not matched to a gene; V was cut back by 3 bases and J by 7 bases. The CDR3 consists of 13 residues.

The chain links TRBV6-1 to TRBJ2-3; a possible D gene is TRBD2 (5 bases). Per the germline V gene, CDR1 is MNHNS and CDR2 is SASEGT. The CDR3 contains 14 residues. V dropped 6 bases and J dropped 6 bases, with 16 bases sitting between them. The CDR3 region has the DNA TGTGCCAGCAGCTTCGGACTGAGTGGGGATACGCAGTATTTT. Residues: CASSFGLSGDTQYF.

The chain has TRBV19 and TRBJ1-2; D unresolved. CDR1 LNHDA and CDR2 SQIVND come from the germline V gene (reference sequence). V gave up 6 bases and J gave up 1 base, with 6 bases separating them. The CDR3 is made up of 12 amino acids. The CDR3 DNA reads TGTGCCAGTAGCCAGTTTAACTATGGCTACACCTTC. As protein: CASSQFNYGYTF.

This clone was detected once. The CDR3 is CASSSIRTGVEAFF. CDR3 coding DNA: TGTGCCAGCAGCTCGATAAGAACAGGCGTTGAAGCTTTCTTT. V usage is TRBV14 and J usage is TRBJ1-1; a weak D match, TRBD1 (5 bases). Germline V gene lookup returns CDR1 SGHDN and CDR2 FVKESK. This CDR3 contains 14 residues. Trimming took 5 bases from V and 7 from J, leaving 17 bases between them.

The rearrangement uses TRBV2 and TRBJ1-1; 7 nucleotides align to TRBD1. The CDR3 length is 11 residues. Germline loops: CDR1 SNHLY, CDR2 FYNNEI. J was trimmed by 10 bases and V by 6 bases; bases with no gene match: 5. CDR3 DNA sequence: TGTGCCAGCAGGAGACAGGGTAGAGCTTTCTTT. Translated, it gives CASRRQGRAFF.

The chain combines TRBV2 with TRBJ2-2; 13 positions match TRBD2. The ends lost 6 bases at V and 1 base at J; junction bases unmatched: 8. Germline CDR1 reads SNHLY; CDR2 reads FYNNEI. This CDR3 has 18 amino acids. The CDR3 protein is CASRDGTSGVLNTGELFF. The DNA for the CDR3 is TGTGCCAGCAGAGACGGGACTAGCGGGGTCTTGAACACCGGGGAGCTGTTTTTT.

The chain couples TRBV15 to TRBJ2-7; 11 positions agree with TRBD2. CDR3 length: 15 residues. Looked up from germline, CDR1 is LNHNV and CDR2 is YYDKDF (reference sequence). V gave up 1 base and J gave up 3 bases; unmatched junction bases: 2. The CDR3 loop reads CATSRGLAGYYEQYF. The CDR3 nucleotides are TGTGCCACCAGCAGAGGACTAGCGGGGTACTACGAGCAGTACTTC.

A few counts support this clone. The chain recombines TRBV4-1 with TRBJ2-2; no firm D call. Germline assignment: CDR1 MGHRA and CDR2 YSYEKL. Trimming shortened V by 0 bases and J by 4 bases, and 12 bases separated the two germline ends. This CDR3 is 16 amino acids long. CDR3 region: CASSQEGHGGTGELFF. In DNA form, the CDR3 reads TGCGCCAGCAGCCAAGAAGGGCACGGTGGCACCGGGGAGCTGTTTTTT.

This clone appeared once. The chain links TRBV9 to TRBJ2-1; D is unclear. The CDR3 is 12 amino acids. Between the trimmed V and J ends, which lost 0 bases and 4 bases, there was a span of 2 bases. Germline V gene data show CDR1 as SGDLS and CDR2 as YYNGEE. CDR3 DNA: TGTGCCAGCAGCGTAGAGTACAATGAGCAGTTCTTC. Its protein is CASSVEYNEQFF.

The chain uses TRBV5-6 and TRBJ2-2, with D possibly matching TRBD2 (6 bases). Germline V gene lookup returns CDR1 SGHDT and CDR2 YYEEEE. The CDR3 is 13 residues long. V lost 2 bases to trimming and J lost 5 bases, with 7 bases between them. In DNA form, the CDR3 reads TGTGCCAGCAGCTTCGGGACTACCGGGGAGCTGTTTTTT. As protein: CASSFGTTGELFF.

The chain joins TRBV3-1 (or the pseudogene TRBV3-2) to TRBJ2-1, with 10 positions matching TRBD2. Germline V gene lookup returns CDR1 LGHDT and CDR2 YNNKEL (reference sequence). The CDR3 has 17 amino acids. V shed 4 bases, J shed 7 bases, and the junction held 13 bases outside the gene matches. The CDR3 reads CASSRTSGSGRRNEQFF. The CDR3 DNA follows: TGTGCCAGCAGCCGAACGAGTGGTAGCGGGAGGAGGAATGAGCAGTTCTTC.